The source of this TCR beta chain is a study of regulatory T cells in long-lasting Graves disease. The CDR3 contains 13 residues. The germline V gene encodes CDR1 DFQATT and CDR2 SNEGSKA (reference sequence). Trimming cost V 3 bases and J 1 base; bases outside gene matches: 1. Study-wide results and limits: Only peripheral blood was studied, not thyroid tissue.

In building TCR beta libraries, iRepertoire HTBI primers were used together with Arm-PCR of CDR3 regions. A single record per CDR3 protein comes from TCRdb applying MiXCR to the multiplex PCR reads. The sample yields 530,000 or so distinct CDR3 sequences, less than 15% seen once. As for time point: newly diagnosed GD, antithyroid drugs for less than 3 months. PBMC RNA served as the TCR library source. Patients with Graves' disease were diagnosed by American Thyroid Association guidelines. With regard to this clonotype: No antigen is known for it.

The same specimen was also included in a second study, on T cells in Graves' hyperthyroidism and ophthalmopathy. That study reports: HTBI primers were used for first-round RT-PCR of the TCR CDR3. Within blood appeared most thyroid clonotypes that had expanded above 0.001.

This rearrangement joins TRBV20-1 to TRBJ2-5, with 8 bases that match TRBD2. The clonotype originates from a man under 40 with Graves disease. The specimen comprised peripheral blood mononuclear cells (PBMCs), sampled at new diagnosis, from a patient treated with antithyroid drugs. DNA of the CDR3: TGCAGTGCTAGTGCGGGGGGCCAAGAGACCCAGTACTTC. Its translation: CSASAGGQETQYF.